This TCR beta chain is drawn from a study of vaccination effects on CD4 cells after COVID-19. Germline-derived CDR1 and CDR2 are SGDLS and YYNGEE. With 7 bases clipped from V and 2 bases from J, the junction kept 8 bases outside the gene matches. This CDR3 is built from 15 residues. This clone was seen only once. No antigen is known for it. The protocol was immunoSEQ multiplex PCR, while the TCRdb copy is restricted to in-frame clones and leaves out a portion. The sample records some 25,000 clones, over 55% being singletons. Peptide-pool stimulation followed by sequencing identified expanded antigen-specific CD4+ clonotypes in the ViraFEST assay. Investigators separated out CD4+ T cells once around 11 days of culture had passed. The healthy vaccine recipients, who had no prior SARS-CoV-2 infection, showed negative nucleocapsid antibodies.

The receptor was isolated from a human donor who received a COVID-19 vaccine. Material: CD4+ T cells from PBMCs cultured with HCoV-OC43 spike peptides, obtained before COVID-19 vaccination. The subset: HCoV-OC43 spike overlapping peptide pool stimulation. V gene TRBV9 combines with J gene TRBJ2-3; 9 bases are shared with TRBD2. The CDR3 protein is CASAETSGFTDTQYF. The DNA for the CDR3 is TGTGCCAGCGCGGAGACTAGCGGTTTCACAGATACGCAGTATTTT.